A single sample is the source of the 4 T cell receptor beta chains below, sequenced in a study of memory CD4+ T cells and cytomegalovirus serostatus (dated by TCRdb to between 2018 and 2021). The library was produced with the immunoSEQ multiplex PCR assay. Sourced from immuneACCESS, this table was stored by TCRdb with only in-frame sequences that have V and J called. A share of the clones is absent; for the studies checked, an unresolved V gene accounts for under half, and the remainder has no known explanation. This sample gives about 25,000 clones in total; about 79% of them show up just once. Of the sample, approximately 1% falls within the top ten clones. A FACSAria II was used to sort memory CD4+ T cells, defined as single viable CD3+CD4+CD8-CD45RO+ cells. Sequencing used memory CD4+ T cells from blood. The receptors derive from an adult in good health and CMV-seronegative.

The V and J genes are TRBV4-3 and TRBJ2-1; unclear D gene. The CDR3 loop spans 14 amino acids. CDR1 is LGHNA, CDR2 YSLEER, per germline. V was cut by 3 bases and J by 9 bases, with 15 bases left in between. The DNA of the CDR3 is TGCGCCAGCAGCCAGTACAGCTTAACATCTGAGCAGTTCTTC. Translated, it gives CASSQYSLTSEQFF.

This chain joins TRBV6-1 and TRBJ2-1; 10 bases match TRBD2. The trim removed 2 bases at V and 3 bases at J, leaving 4 bases unmatched. Germline-derived CDR1 and CDR2 are MNHNS and SASEGT. The CDR3 spans 16 residues. The CDR3: CASSELAGASYNEQFF. The DNA for the CDR3 is TGTGCCAGCAGTGAACTAGCGGGGGCCAGCTACAATGAGCAGTTCTTC.

The chain is built from TRBV19 and TRBJ2-3; 8 nucleotides align to TRBD2. CDR3 length: 16 residues. Germline CDR1 and CDR2: LNHDA and SQIVND (reference sequence). V shed 5 bases and J 2 bases; nucleotides not matched to a gene: 9. The CDR3 bases are TGTGCCAGTAGTCTAGGACTAGCCCATCTCACAGATACGCAGTATTTT. Its translation: CASSLGLAHLTDTQYF.

This chain uses TRBV28 with TRBJ1-4; 8 bases are shared with TRBD1. In germline, CDR1 is MDHEN, CDR2 SYDVKM. V lost 6 bases to trimming and J lost 10 bases; unmatched junction nucleotides: 10. This CDR3 has 14 amino acids. The CDR3 coding sequence is TGTGCCAGCAGGAAGGACAGGGTCGCTGGAAAACTGTTTTTT. This encodes CASRKDRVAGKLFF.